This T cell receptor (beta chain) was recorded in a study of T-cell memory formation after mild COVID-19. After 5'RACE with constant-segment primers, TCR alpha and TCR beta cDNA libraries carrying sample barcodes and UMIs were obtained. Via MiXCR, TCRdb re-called the 5' RACE reads, giving one row per CDR3 protein. The sample yields around 150,000 distinct CDR3 sequences, around 10% seen once. Study-wide results and limits: The appearance of some responding clones in pre-infection memory suggested that cross-reactive memory joined. Later expanders leaned toward CD4+, whereas clones contracting from day 15 to 85 were balanced CD4/CD8.

The CDR3 extends over 14 amino acids. Germline CDR1 and CDR2: SGHRS and YFSETQ. Trimming stripped 0 bases from V and 4 bases from J, with 11 bases between. This clonotype showed up many times. The antigen is unknown. The TCR originated in a man between 18 and 29 years old who had mild COVID-19 (a few samples of this study predate the infection). Cell type and time point are not known. The sample comprised PBMCs or a T cell subset sorted from them (not recorded which). J is TRBJ2-7 and V is TRBV5-1, with D tentatively TRBD2 (5 bases). The CDR3 sequence is CASSLETTLYEQYF. DNA for the CDR3: TGCGCCAGCAGCTTGGAGACTACCCTTTACGAGCAGTACTTC.